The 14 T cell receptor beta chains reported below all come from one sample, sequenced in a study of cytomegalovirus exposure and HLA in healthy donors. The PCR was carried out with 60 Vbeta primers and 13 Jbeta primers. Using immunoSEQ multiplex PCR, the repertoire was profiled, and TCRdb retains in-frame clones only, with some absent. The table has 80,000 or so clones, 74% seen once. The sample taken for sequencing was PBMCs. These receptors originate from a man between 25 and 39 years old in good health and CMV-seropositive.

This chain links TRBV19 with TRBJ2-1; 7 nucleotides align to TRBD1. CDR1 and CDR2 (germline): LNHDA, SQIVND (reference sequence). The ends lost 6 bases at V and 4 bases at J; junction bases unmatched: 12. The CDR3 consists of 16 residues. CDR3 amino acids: CASSKLRDSKYNEQFF. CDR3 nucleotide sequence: TGTGCCAGTAGCAAACTCCGGGACAGCAAATACAATGAGCAGTTCTTC.

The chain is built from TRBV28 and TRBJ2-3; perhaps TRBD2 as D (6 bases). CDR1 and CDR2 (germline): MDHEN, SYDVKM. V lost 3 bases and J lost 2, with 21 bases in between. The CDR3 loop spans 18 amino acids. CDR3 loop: CASSLPEGSGFHTDTQYF. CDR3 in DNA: TGTGCCAGCAGTTTGCCCGAGGGTAGCGGATTCCACACAGATACGCAGTATTTT.

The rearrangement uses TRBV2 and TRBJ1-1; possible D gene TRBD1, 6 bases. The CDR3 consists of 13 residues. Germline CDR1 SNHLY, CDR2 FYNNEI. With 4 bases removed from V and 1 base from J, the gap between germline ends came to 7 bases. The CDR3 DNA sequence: TGTGCCAGCAGTGGGGGGCAGAACACTGAAGCTTTCTTT. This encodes CASSGGQNTEAFF.

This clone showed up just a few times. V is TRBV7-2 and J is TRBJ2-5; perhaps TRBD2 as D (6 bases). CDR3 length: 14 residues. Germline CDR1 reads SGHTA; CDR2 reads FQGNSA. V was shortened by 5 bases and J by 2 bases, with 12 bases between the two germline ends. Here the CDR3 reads CASSPGLLQETQYF. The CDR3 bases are TGTGCCAGCAGCCCGGGACTTTTACAAGAGACCCAGTACTTC.

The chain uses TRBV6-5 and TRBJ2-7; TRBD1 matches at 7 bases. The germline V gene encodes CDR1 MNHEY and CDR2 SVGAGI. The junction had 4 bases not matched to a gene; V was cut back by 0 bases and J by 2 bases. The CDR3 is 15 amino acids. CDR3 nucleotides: TGTGCCAGCAGTTACTCGAGGGGGCGAGCCTACGAGCAGTACTTC. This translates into CASSYSRGRAYEQYF.

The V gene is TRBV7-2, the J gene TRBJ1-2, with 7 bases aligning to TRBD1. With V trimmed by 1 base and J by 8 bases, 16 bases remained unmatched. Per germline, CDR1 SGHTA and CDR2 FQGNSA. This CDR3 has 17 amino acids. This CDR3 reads CASSLVRERGRDEGYTF. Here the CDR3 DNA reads TGTGCCAGCAGCTTAGTGCGTGAAAGGGGGCGAGACGAAGGCTACACCTTC.

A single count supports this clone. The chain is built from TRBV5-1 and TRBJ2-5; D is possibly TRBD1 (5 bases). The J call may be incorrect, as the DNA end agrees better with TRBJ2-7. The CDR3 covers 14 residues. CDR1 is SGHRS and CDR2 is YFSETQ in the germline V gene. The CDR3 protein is CASSPAGRSYEQYF. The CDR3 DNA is TGCGCCAGCAGCCCCGCAGGGCGTTCCTACGAGCAGTACTTC.

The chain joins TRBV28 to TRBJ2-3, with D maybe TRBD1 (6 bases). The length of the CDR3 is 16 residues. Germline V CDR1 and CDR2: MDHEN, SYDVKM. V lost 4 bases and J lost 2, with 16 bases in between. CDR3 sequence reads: CASSSPGQGDTDTQYF. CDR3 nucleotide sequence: TGTGCCAGCAGTTCCCCGGGACAAGGAGACACAGATACGCAGTATTTT.

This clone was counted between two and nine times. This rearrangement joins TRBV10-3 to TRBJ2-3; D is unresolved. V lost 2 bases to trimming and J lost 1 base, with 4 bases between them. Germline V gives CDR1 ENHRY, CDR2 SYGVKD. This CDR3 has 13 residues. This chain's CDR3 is CAISEAGTDTQYF. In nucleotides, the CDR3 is TGTGCCATCAGTGAGGCGGGCACAGATACGCAGTATTTT.

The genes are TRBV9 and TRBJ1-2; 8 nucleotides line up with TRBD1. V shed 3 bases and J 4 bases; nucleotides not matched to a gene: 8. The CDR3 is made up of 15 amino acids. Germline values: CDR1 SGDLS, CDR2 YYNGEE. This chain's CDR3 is CASSALQGGSYGYTF. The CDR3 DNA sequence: TGTGCCAGCAGCGCGTTACAGGGGGGAAGCTATGGCTACACCTTC.

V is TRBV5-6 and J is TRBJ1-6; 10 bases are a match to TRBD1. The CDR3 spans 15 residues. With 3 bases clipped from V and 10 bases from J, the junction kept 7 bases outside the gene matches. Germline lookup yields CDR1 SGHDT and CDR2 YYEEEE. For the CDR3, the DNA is TGTGCCAGCAGCTCTTCAGACAGGGGGCACTCACCCCTCCACTTT. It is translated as CASSSSDRGHSPLHF.

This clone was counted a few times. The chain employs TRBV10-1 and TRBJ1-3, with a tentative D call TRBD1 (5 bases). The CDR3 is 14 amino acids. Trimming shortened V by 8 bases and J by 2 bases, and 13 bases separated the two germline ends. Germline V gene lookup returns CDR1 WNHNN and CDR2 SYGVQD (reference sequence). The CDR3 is CASWSRQPGNTIYF. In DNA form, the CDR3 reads TGCGCCAGCTGGTCTCGACAGCCTGGAAACACCATATATTTT.

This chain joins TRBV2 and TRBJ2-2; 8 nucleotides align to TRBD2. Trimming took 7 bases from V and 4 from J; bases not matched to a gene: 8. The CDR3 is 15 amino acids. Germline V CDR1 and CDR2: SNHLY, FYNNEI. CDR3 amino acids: CASTGGRSGTGELFF. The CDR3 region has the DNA TGTGCCAGCACTGGCGGGAGGTCGGGCACCGGGGAGCTGTTTTTT. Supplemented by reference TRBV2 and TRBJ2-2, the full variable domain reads EPEVTQTPSHQVTQMGQEVILRCVPISNHLYFYWYRQILGQKVEFLVSFYNNEISEKSEIFDDQFSVERPDGSNFTLKIRSTKLEDSAMYFCASTGGRSGTGELFFGEGSRLTVL.

The CDR3 loop is CSVDWSSYNEQFF. CDR3 bases: TGCAGCGTGGATTGGAGCTCCTACAATGAGCAGTTCTTC. V is TRBV29-1 and J is TRBJ2-1; unclear D gene. V shed 6 bases and J shed 0 bases, with 9 bases lying between them. The germline CDR1 and CDR2 sequences are SQVTM and ANQGSEA. This CDR3 has 13 residues.